What follows are 17 T cell receptor beta chains derived from one specimen sequenced in a study of blood T cell repertoires in COVID-19. The protocol was immunoSEQ multiplex PCR, while the TCRdb copy is restricted to in-frame clones and leaves out a portion. The sample records roughly 160,000 clones, roughly 84% being singletons. Source material: peripheral blood. The receptors derive from a woman aged 45-65 years with COVID-19, enrolled during active disease.

V and J are TRBV19 and TRBJ1-1; TRBD1 agrees at 11 bases. Germline assignment: CDR1 LNHDA and CDR2 SQIVND (reference sequence). The CDR3 sequence is 15 residues long. The trim removed 4 bases at V and 11 bases at J, leaving 12 bases unmatched. The CDR3 nucleotides are TGTGCCAGTAGTACCCGGGACAGGGGGGAGATGAGGGCTTTCTTT. Translation gives CASSTRDRGEMRAFF.

The gene calls are TRBV27 and TRBJ2-4, with TRBD2 matching 7 bases. The CDR3 contains 15 residues. After removal of 5 bases from V and 1 base from J, the junction contained 5 bases not matched to a gene. The V gene's germline CDR1 is MNHEY and CDR2 SMNVEV (reference sequence). The CDR3 here is CASSPLGGAKNIQYF. Written as DNA, the CDR3 is TGTGCCAGCAGTCCCCTCGGGGGGGCCAAAAACATTCAGTACTTC.

This rearrangement joins TRBV6-5 to TRBJ1-2; TRBD1 matches 7 bases. There are 12 residues in the CDR3. Germline CDR1 is MNHEY and CDR2 is SVGAGI. J was trimmed by 8 bases and V by 6 bases; bases with no gene match: 6. This CDR3 reads CASRTDRDGYTF. CDR3 nucleotide sequence: TGTGCCAGCAGGACCGACAGGGACGGCTACACCTTC.

This chain joins TRBV5-1 and TRBJ2-1, with TRBD1 as a possible D gene (6 bases). The CDR3 is made up of 15 amino acids. Germline CDR1 SGHRS, CDR2 YFSETQ. With 4 bases removed from V and 6 bases from J, the gap between germline ends came to 17 bases. Here the CDR3 DNA reads TGCGCCAGCAGCCTCTCCCCCGTACAGGGCAATGAGCAGTTCTTC. This sequence encodes CASSLSPVQGNEQFF.

The V call is TRBV18, the J call TRBJ2-5; 7 nucleotides match TRBD1. Germline V gene data show CDR1 as KGHSH and CDR2 as LQKENI. The CDR3 covers 17 residues. With V trimmed by 3 bases and J by 4 bases, 14 bases remained unmatched. Here the CDR3 reads CASSPANRDRYRETQYF. The CDR3 nucleotides read TGTGCCAGCTCACCGGCGAACCGGGACAGATATCGAGAGACCCAGTACTTC.

V is TRBV2 and J is TRBJ2-1; 8 bases match TRBD2. After removal of 8 bases from V and 0 bases from J, the junction contained 6 bases not matched to a gene. Germline values: CDR1 SNHLY, CDR2 FYNNEI. The CDR3 is 15 amino acids. CDR3 sequence (DNA): TGTGCCAGCCGGACTAGCACGAGCTCCTACAATGAGCAGTTCTTC. Translating gives CASRTSTSSYNEQFF.

V is TRBV28 and J is TRBJ2-5; 7 bases line up with TRBD2. The CDR3 has 16 amino acids. V shed 4 bases and J 0 bases; nucleotides not matched to a gene: 8. Germline CDR1 and CDR2: MDHEN and SYDVKM. CDR3 in DNA: TGTGCCAGCAGTTCTGTGACTAGCTACGACCAAGAGACCCAGTACTTC. Its translation is CASSSVTSYDQETQYF.

This clone appeared once. V usage is TRBV5-6 and J usage is TRBJ2-7; TRBD1 matches at 7 bases. This CDR3 region has 15 residues. CDR1 is SGHDT, CDR2 YYEEEE, per germline. The ends lost 4 bases at V and 5 bases at J; junction bases unmatched: 12. DNA for the CDR3: TGTGCCAGCAGCACACGCTGGACAGGACGGGACGAGCAGTACTTC. Translation: CASSTRWTGRDEQYF.

This rearrangement joins TRBV5-4 to TRBJ1-1; TRBD1 might be the D (5 bases). Germline V gene sequence: CDR1 SGHNT, CDR2 YYREEE (reference sequence). The CDR3 runs 13 residues. V was clipped by 2 bases and J by 1 base, with 6 bases between them. The DNA of the CDR3 is TGTGCCAGCAGCTTTCAGGGGAACACTGAAGCTTTCTTT. This sequence encodes CASSFQGNTEAFF.

This clone was picked up a small number of times. The chain couples TRBV4-1 to TRBJ2-3; D is ambiguous. The CDR3 has 13 residues. Trimming removed 1 base at V and 1 base at J, with 3 bases between. Germline-derived CDR1 and CDR2 are MGHRA and YSYEKL. In DNA, the CDR3 is TGCGCCAGCAGCCAAGGGCGCACAGATACGCAGTATTTT. Translated: CASSQGRTDTQYF.

Remarks on this clone: Other DNA sequences in this sample translate to the same CDR3. V is TRBV7-9 and J is TRBJ1-1; D call uncertain. V lost 2 bases and J 1 base, leaving 5 bases between the germline ends. The CDR3 has 13 residues. The germline gives CDR1 SEHNR, CDR2 FQNEAQ (reference sequence). The CDR3 DNA reads as TGTGCCAGCAGCTTAACGGGGAACACTGAAGCTTTCTTT. Protein sequence: CASSLTGNTEAFF.

The chain links TRBV7-2 to TRBJ2-1; 8 bases line up with TRBD2. Germline CDR1 SGHTA, CDR2 FQGNSA. J was trimmed by 1 base and V by 5 bases; bases with no gene match: 4. CDR3 length: 15 amino acids. The DNA for the CDR3 is TGTGCCAGCAGCCTCGGGGGGGCTTCCTACAATGAGCAGTTCTTC. Residues: CASSLGGASYNEQFF.

The chain uses TRBV5-6 and TRBJ2-3; D perhaps matches TRBD2 (5 bases). The CDR3 loop spans 15 amino acids. Looked up from germline, CDR1 is SGHDT and CDR2 is YYEEEE. The V end lost 4 bases, the J end lost 0 bases, and 12 bases lay between the germline ends. CDR3 residues: CASSPTSGSTDTQYF. CDR3 DNA sequence: TGTGCCAGCAGCCCAACCAGCGGTAGCACAGATACGCAGTATTTT.

This chain links TRBV7-3 with TRBJ2-5; tentative D call: TRBD2 (5 bases). The CDR3 is 14 amino acids. Trimming removed 5 bases at V and 0 bases at J, with 10 bases between. CDR1 and CDR2 from the germline V gene are SGHTA and FQGTGA. The CDR3 region has the DNA TGTGCCAGCAGCGGAGAGAGGGACCAAGAGACCCAGTACTTC. It yields the protein CASSGERDQETQYF.

This chain joins TRBV12-3 or TRBV12-4 and TRBJ1-2, with D possibly matching TRBD1 (5 bases). The CDR3 length is 13 residues. V lost 6 bases and J 7 bases, leaving 15 bases between the germline ends. The CDR3 coding sequence is TGTGCCAGCAGCGCTCCTCTTGGGGCTGGCTACACCTTC. Protein: CASSAPLGAGYTF.

This rearrangement joins TRBV25-1 to TRBJ1-5, with no clear D. V lost 3 bases, J lost 7 bases, and 7 bases lay in between. From germline, CDR1 is MGHDK and CDR2 SYGVNS. This CDR3 spans 12 amino acids. The CDR3 coding sequence is TGTGCCAGCAGTGACCCGGGACAGCCCCAGCATTTT. Residues: CASSDPGQPQHF. The full variable domain, with the rest looked up from reference TRBV25-1 and TRBJ1-5, is EADIYQTPRYLVIGTGKKITLECSQTMGHDKMYWYQQDPGMELHLIHYSYGVNSTEKGDLSSESTVSRIRTEHFPLTLESARPSHTSQYLCASSDPGQPQHFGDGTRLSIL.

The genes are TRBV6-6 and TRBJ1-2; D gene unclear. Trimming took 5 bases from V and 6 from J, leaving 16 bases between them. Looked up from germline, CDR1 is MNHNY and CDR2 is SVGAGI (reference sequence). The CDR3 is 14 amino acids. CDR3 bases: TGTGCCAGCAGTGCCCGGGGATCAGTTAATGGCTACACCTTC. This encodes CASSARGSVNGYTF.